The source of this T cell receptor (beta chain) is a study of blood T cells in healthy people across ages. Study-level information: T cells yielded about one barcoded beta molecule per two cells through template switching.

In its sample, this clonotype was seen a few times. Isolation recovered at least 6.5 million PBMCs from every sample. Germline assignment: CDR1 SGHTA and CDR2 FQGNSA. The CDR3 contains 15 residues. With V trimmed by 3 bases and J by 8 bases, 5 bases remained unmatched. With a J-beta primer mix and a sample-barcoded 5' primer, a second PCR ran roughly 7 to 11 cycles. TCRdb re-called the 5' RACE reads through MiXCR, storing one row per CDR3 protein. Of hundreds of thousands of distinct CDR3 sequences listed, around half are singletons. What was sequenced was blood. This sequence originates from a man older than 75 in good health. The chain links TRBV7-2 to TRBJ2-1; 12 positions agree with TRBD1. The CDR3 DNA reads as TGTGCCAGCAGCTTCACCGGGACAGGGGGCGATGAGCAGTTCTTC. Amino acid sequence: CASSFTGTGGDEQFF.